The 30 T cell receptor beta chains below come from one sample, sequenced in a study of blood T cell repertoires in COVID-19. TCRdb keeps only in-frame clones here, not all; method: immunoSEQ multiplex PCR. The data contain fewer than 200,000 clones, over 70% of them seen just once; the ten biggest clones take up under 8%. The sample was peripheral blood. These TCRs come from a man aged 55 to 70 with acute or convalescent COVID-19.

V usage is TRBV23-1 and J usage is TRBJ1-6; a possible D gene is TRBD1 (6 bases). TRBV23-1 is an ORF; its function is uncertain. V was shortened by 6 bases and J by 8 bases, with 14 bases between the two germline ends. This CDR3 comprises 14 residues. CDR3: CASSLRDKDSPLHF. The CDR3 DNA reads TGCGCCAGCAGCCTCCGGGACAAAGATTCACCCCTCCACTTT.

The sample holds one count of this clone. The chain recombines TRBV6-5 with TRBJ1-4, with a possible D match to TRBD1 (5 bases). This CDR3 comprises 14 residues. Germline loops: CDR1 MNHEY, CDR2 SVGAGI. The V end lost 6 bases, the J end lost 0 bases, and 8 bases lay between the germline ends. The CDR3, as DNA: TGTGCCAGCAGCAGACAGCCAACTAATGAAAAACTGTTTTTT. Protein sequence: CASSRQPTNEKLFF.

This chain links TRBV30 with TRBJ1-2; 7 bases agree with TRBD1. Germline lookup yields CDR1 GTSNPN and CDR2 SVGIG (reference sequence). This CDR3 spans 20 amino acids. V lost 5 bases and J lost 5; bases outside the gene matches: 29. This CDR3 reads CAWYGQAGSDWPDVKYGYTF. CDR3 in DNA: TGTGCCTGGTACGGACAGGCGGGGAGTGATTGGCCTGACGTCAAATATGGCTACACCTTC.

The rearrangement links TRBV2 to TRBJ1-1; maybe TRBD1 (5 bases). The V gene's germline CDR1 is SNHLY and CDR2 FYNNEI. Deletions cut 4 bases from V and 2 bases from J, with 14 bases between. The CDR3 has 15 residues. CDR3 sequence (DNA): TGTGCCAGCAGTGTCTCTTGGCAGGGTAACACTGAAGCTTTCTTT. This gives the protein CASSVSWQGNTEAFF.

The chain recombines TRBV15 with TRBJ2-5; tentative D call: TRBD1 (5 bases). V gave up 4 bases and J gave up 5 bases, with 11 bases separating them. The CDR3 spans 13 residues. Per germline, CDR1 LNHNV and CDR2 YYDKDF (reference sequence). The CDR3 DNA follows: TGTGCCACCAGCATGAGGCAGGGTGAGACCCAGTACTTC. Amino acid sequence: CATSMRQGETQYF.

The chain links TRBV5-1 to TRBJ2-3, with D possibly TRBD2 on 6 matching bases. Trimming removed 0 bases from V and 4 bases from J, with 9 bases in between. The CDR3 is made up of 14 amino acids. Germline values: CDR1 SGHRS, CDR2 YFSETQ. The CDR3 here is CASSLESGADTQYF. CDR3 DNA: TGCGCCAGCAGCTTGGAGTCGGGGGCAGATACGCAGTATTTT.

This chain joins TRBV6-4 and TRBJ2-1, with 12 bases identical to TRBD1. V shed 0 bases and J 8 bases; nucleotides not matched to a gene: 2. CDR3 size: 15 residues. Germline CDR1 MRHNA, CDR2 SNTAGT. CDR3 DNA: TGTGCCAGCAGTGACTCCGGGACAGGGGGCGATGAGCAGTTCTTC. This translates into CASSDSGTGGDEQFF.

This rearrangement joins TRBV5-4 to TRBJ2-7; TRBD1 is a possible D gene (6 bases). Trimming cost V 4 bases and J 3 bases, with 14 bases left between them. The CDR3 runs to 14 residues. CDR1 is SGHNT, CDR2 YYREEE, per germline (reference sequence). CDR3 protein: CASSPGQKNYEQYF. CDR3 in DNA: TGTGCCAGCAGCCCCGGACAGAAGAACTACGAGCAGTACTTC.

CDR3 region: CASSESRQATNYNEQFF. The CDR3 DNA follows: TGCGCCAGCAGTGAGTCCAGGCAGGCGACCAACTACAATGAGCAGTTCTTC. This sequence joins TRBV10-1 and TRBJ2-1; D is unresolved. Per the germline V gene, CDR1 is WNHNN and CDR2 is SYGVQD (reference sequence). This CDR3 has 17 residues. V lost 0 bases, J lost 3 bases, and 15 bases lay in between.

This clone was counted once. V gene TRBV5-4 combines with J gene TRBJ2-2, with D tentatively TRBD1 (6 bases). CDR3 length equals 15 residues. The germline V gene has CDR1 SGHNT and CDR2 YYREEE (reference sequence). V shed 4 bases and J shed 7 bases, with 17 bases lying between them. For the CDR3, the DNA is TGTGCCAGCAGCATAAAGAGGGACATCGGCGGGGAGCTGTTTTTT. Residues: CASSIKRDIGGELFF.

The chain uses TRBV28 and TRBJ2-3; TRBD1 aligns across 7 bases. With V trimmed by 2 bases and J by 13 bases, 3 bases remained unmatched. Germline V gives CDR1 MDHEN, CDR2 SYDVKM. This CDR3 comprises 11 residues. The CDR3 bases are TGTGCCAGCAGTTTAGTGGGACAGAAGTATTTT. It yields the protein CASSLVGQKYF.

The V call is TRBV19, the J call TRBJ1-5; perhaps TRBD1 as D (5 bases). This CDR3 spans 15 amino acids. CDR1 and CDR2 from the germline V gene are LNHDA and SQIVND (reference sequence). CDR3 protein: CATWGGSFSNQPQHF. The CDR3 nucleotides read TGTGCAACCTGGGGGGGGTCTTTTAGCAATCAGCCCCAGCATTTT.

This rearrangement joins TRBV4-1 to TRBJ1-3, with 10 bases fitting TRBD1. CDR1 is MGHRA and CDR2 is YSYEKL in the germline V gene. Trimming removed 0 bases from V and 4 bases from J; junction bases left unmatched: 3. This CDR3 is built from 16 residues. The CDR3 nucleotides are TGCGCCAGCAGCCAAGATGACAGGGGGCACGGAAACACCATATATTTT. It is translated as CASSQDDRGHGNTIYF.

CDR3 residues: CASSQEAGIEKLFF. CDR3 in DNA: TGCGCCAGCAGCCAAGAGGCAGGTATCGAAAAACTGTTTTTT. The V and J genes are TRBV4-1 and TRBJ1-4; D not certain. The CDR3 spans 14 residues. Germline loops: CDR1 MGHRA, CDR2 YSYEKL. With 0 bases removed from V and 8 bases from J, the gap between germline ends came to 10 bases.

The V and J genes are TRBV10-1 and TRBJ2-1; 8 bases fit TRBD2. With 0 bases clipped from V and 6 bases from J, the junction kept 7 bases outside the gene matches. The CDR3 consists of 16 residues. The germline CDR1 and CDR2 sequences are WNHNN and SYGVQD (reference sequence). CDR3 loop: CASSESLIAGSNEQFF. As DNA, the CDR3 is TGCGCCAGCAGTGAGTCGTTGATAGCGGGATCCAATGAGCAGTTCTTC.

The V call is TRBV6-5, the J call TRBJ2-1, with 13 positions matching TRBD2. The CDR3 has 15 amino acids. J lost 5 bases, V lost 5 bases, and 3 bases had no gene match. Per germline, CDR1 MNHEY and CDR2 SVGAGI. CDR3 protein: CASSPGLAGDNEQFF. The CDR3 coding sequence is TGTGCCAGCAGTCCTGGACTAGCGGGGGACAATGAGCAGTTCTTC.

The rearrangement links TRBV5-4 to TRBJ2-5; perhaps TRBD2 as D (5 bases). Trimming shortened V by 0 bases and J by 5 bases, and 14 bases separated the two germline ends. The germline gives CDR1 SGHNT, CDR2 YYREEE (reference sequence). This CDR3 has 15 amino acids. The CDR3 coding sequence is TGTGCCAGCAGCTTGGTAGATTTAGCGCTGGAGACCCAGTACTTC. It codes for CASSLVDLALETQYF.

This clone was seen only a few times. V is TRBV6-5 and J is TRBJ2-7, with 10 nucleotides matching TRBD2. Trimming removed 6 bases from V and 3 bases from J; junction bases left unmatched: 5. This CDR3 has 14 amino acids. CDR1 is MNHEY and CDR2 is SVGAGI in the germline V gene. The CDR3: CASSLGLARYEQYF. DNA for the CDR3: TGTGCCAGCAGCCTGGGACTAGCGCGCTACGAGCAGTACTTC.

This clone was recorded once. The chain combines TRBV27 with TRBJ1-1; 8 bases line up with TRBD1. This CDR3 has 15 residues. The trim removed 4 bases at V and 1 base at J, leaving 5 bases unmatched. In germline, CDR1 is MNHEY, CDR2 SMNVEV (reference sequence). CDR3 bases: TGTGCCAGCAGTTCCGTCGGGACAGGGAACACTGAAGCTTTCTTT. The encoded protein is CASSSVGTGNTEAFF.

The rearrangement joins TRBV19 to TRBJ2-3; D ambiguous. This CDR3 spans 13 amino acids. Trimming removed 10 bases at V and 2 bases at J, with 13 bases between. Germline CDR1 is LNHDA and CDR2 is SQIVND (reference sequence). The CDR3 DNA reads as TGTGCCACCAAACACCCCTCCACAGATACGCAGTATTTT. Protein sequence: CATKHPSTDTQYF.

The V gene is TRBV4-1, the J gene TRBJ1-2; the D gene is possibly TRBD1 (5 bases). The CDR3 has 14 residues. CDR1 is MGHRA and CDR2 is YSYEKL in the germline V gene. Trimming left V 0 bases short and J 7 bases short, with 12 bases between. The CDR3 region is CASSQESGVGGYTF. CDR3 DNA: TGCGCCAGCAGCCAAGAATCGGGGGTCGGTGGCTACACCTTC.

V usage is TRBV24-1 and J usage is TRBJ1-4, with 7 bases lining up with TRBD1. The CDR3 covers 15 residues. Trimming cost V 4 bases and J 6 bases; bases outside gene matches: 7. In germline, CDR1 is KGHDR, CDR2 SFDVKD. The CDR3 spells CATSDPRDSYEKLFF. The CDR3 bases are TGTGCCACCAGTGACCCCCGGGACAGTTATGAAAAACTGTTTTTT.

This clone has just one count. V gene TRBV6-5 combines with J gene TRBJ1-5; 7 nucleotides match TRBD1. V lost 4 bases and J lost 4; bases outside the gene matches: 4. The CDR3 extends over 14 amino acids. In germline, CDR1 is MNHEY, CDR2 SVGAGI. The CDR3 nucleotides are TGTGCCAGCAGTTCGGGACAGCAAAATCAGCCCCAGCATTTT. It specifies CASSSGQQNQPQHF.

The V and J genes are TRBV25-1 and TRBJ1-1; 9 bases match TRBD1. Germline assignment: CDR1 MGHDK and CDR2 SYGVNS. With 7 bases clipped from V and 0 bases from J, the junction kept 9 bases outside the gene matches. The CDR3 spans 16 residues. The CDR3 DNA sequence: TGTGCCAGCACCAGACAGGGGGAACTCATGAACACTGAAGCTTTCTTT. Its translation is CASTRQGELMNTEAFF. Variable domain in full (rest from reference TRBV25-1 and TRBJ1-1): EADIYQTPRYLVIGTGKKITLECSQTMGHDKMYWYQQDPGMELHLIHYSYGVNSTEKGDLSSESTVSRIRTEHFPLTLESARPSHTSQYLCASTRQGELMNTEAFFGQGTRLTVV.

The gene calls are TRBV5-6 and TRBJ1-2; 9 bases are a match to TRBD1. The CDR3 consists of 15 residues. Germline V gene lookup returns CDR1 SGHDT and CDR2 YYEEEE. Trimming took 3 bases from V and 6 from J; bases not matched to a gene: 9. As DNA, the CDR3 is TGTGCCAGCAGCTCCCCCAGGACAGGGGTAGATGGCTACACCTTC. It specifies CASSSPRTGVDGYTF.

This chain connects TRBV6-5 to TRBJ2-2, with a possible D match to TRBD2 (5 bases). This CDR3 has 12 amino acids. V lost 6 bases, J lost 6 bases, and 8 bases lay in between. Germline V gene data show CDR1 as MNHEY and CDR2 as SVGAGI. CDR3 in amino acids: CASRYSAGELFF. In DNA, the CDR3 is TGTGCCAGCAGGTATAGCGCCGGGGAGCTGTTTTTT.

J is TRBJ2-2 and V is TRBV24-1; D call uncertain. Trimming removed 5 bases at V and 7 bases at J, with 10 bases between. Germline V CDR1 and CDR2: KGHDR, SFDVKD. This CDR3 spans 13 amino acids. CDR3 region: CATSAASFGELFF. CDR3 coding DNA: TGTGCCACCAGTGCCGCGAGCTTCGGGGAGCTGTTTTTT.

The chain couples TRBV7-2 to TRBJ1-1; TRBD1 matches at 9 bases. The J segment lost 5 bases and the V segment lost 3 bases, leaving 10 bases of the junction unmatched. Germline CDR1 SGHTA, CDR2 FQGNSA. This CDR3 region has 16 residues. The CDR3 here is CASSFVGGQGVTEAFF. CDR3 DNA sequence: TGTGCCAGCAGCTTCGTAGGGGGACAGGGTGTAACTGAAGCTTTCTTT.

This rearrangement joins TRBV11-2 to TRBJ1-6; 7 positions agree with TRBD1. V lost 0 bases to trimming and J lost 7 bases; unmatched junction nucleotides: 9. The CDR3 extends over 17 amino acids. The V gene's germline CDR1 is SGHAT and CDR2 FQNNGV. The CDR3 loop is CASSLDGSTGWNSPLHF. The CDR3 DNA reads as TGTGCCAGCAGCTTAGATGGGTCGACAGGGTGGAATTCACCCCTCCACTTT. Looking up the rest from reference TRBV11-2 and TRBJ1-6 gives the full variable domain: EAGVAQSPRYKIIEKRQSVAFWCNPISGHATLYWYQQILGQGPKLLIQFQNNGVVDDSQLPKDRFSAERLKGVDSTLKIQPAKLEDSAVYLCASSLDGSTGWNSPLHFGNGTRLTVT.

The V call is TRBV4-1, the J call TRBJ2-1; 7 bases are shared with TRBD2. The J segment lost 4 bases and the V segment lost 1 base, leaving 10 bases of the junction unmatched. The CDR3 covers 17 residues. Germline CDR1 and CDR2: MGHRA and YSYEKL. Written as DNA, the CDR3 is TGCGCCAGCAGCCAAGGTTTCAGGACTAGAGGATACAATGAGCAGTTCTTC. It translates to CASSQGFRTRGYNEQFF.